One and the same sample provided the 17 T cell receptor beta chains below, sequenced in a study of shared clonotypes between healthy human individuals. Measured with immunoSEQ multiplex PCR; TCRdb has only the in-frame clones, and not every one. This sample has 550,000 to 800,000 clones; 80% to 95% occur once, and the top ten carry 30% to 40%. Sequences were obtained from memory CD8+ T cells from PBMCs. Described subset: CD45RO+ cells pooled with CCR7-negative TemRA cells. Receptor source: a young man in good health. Some clones in this sample may be carry-over from other donors' samples.

The rearrangement links TRBV7-8 to TRBJ2-2; D not resolved. The CDR3 runs 14 residues. V shed 0 bases and J shed 5 bases, with 7 bases lying between them. CDR1 and CDR2 (germline): SGHVS, FQNEAQ. DNA for the CDR3: TGTGCCAGCAGCTTAGCGCTGGGTACCGGGGAGCTGTTTTTT. Protein product: CASSLALGTGELFF.

The rearrangement uses TRBV5-6 and TRBJ2-3; 7 bases are a match to TRBD1. The germline V gene encodes CDR1 SGHDT and CDR2 YYEEEE. V lost 4 bases to trimming and J lost 2 bases; unmatched junction nucleotides: 4. There are 14 residues in the CDR3. This CDR3 is CASSGDSLTDTQYF. The CDR3 region has the DNA TGTGCCAGCAGCGGGGACAGCCTCACAGATACGCAGTATTTT.

V gene TRBV19 combines with J gene TRBJ1-5; possibly TRBD1 for D (6 bases). CDR3 length: 19 residues. V lost 3 bases and J lost 0, with 21 bases in between. Germline loops: CDR1 LNHDA, CDR2 SQIVND (reference sequence). The CDR3 spells CASSISWTAELYSNQPQHF. CDR3 nucleotides: TGTGCCAGTAGTATCAGTTGGACAGCCGAGCTTTATAGCAATCAGCCCCAGCATTTT.

The rearrangement links TRBV13 to TRBJ1-1; tentative D call: TRBD1 (6 bases). CDR3 length: 15 amino acids. Trimming took off 1 base at V and 4 bases at J, with 13 bases between the two ends. The germline CDR1 and CDR2 sequences are PRHDT and FYEKMQ (reference sequence). For the CDR3, the DNA is TGTGCCAGCAGCTTAGCTAGGGGGAGAGGCACTGAAGCTTTCTTT. This codes for CASSLARGRGTEAFF.

This clone appeared a single time. The V gene is TRBV19, the J gene TRBJ2-7; 9 bases agree with TRBD1. Germline V gives CDR1 LNHDA, CDR2 SQIVND (reference sequence). The CDR3 consists of 15 residues. The J segment lost 3 bases and the V segment lost 4 bases, leaving 7 bases of the junction unmatched. The CDR3 is CASSTSTGGYYEQYF. The CDR3 DNA is TGTGCCAGTAGTACCTCGACAGGGGGATACTACGAGCAGTACTTC.

The chain links TRBV6-5 to TRBJ1-2, with D maybe TRBD1 (5 bases). The CDR3 is made up of 14 amino acids. CDR1 and CDR2 (germline): MNHEY, SVGAGI. Trimming removed 6 bases from V and 8 bases from J, with 19 bases in between. CDR3 bases: TGTGCCAGCAGCCCCGGGGGACGTGTAGGAGGCTACACCTTC. This sequence encodes CASSPGGRVGGYTF.

This chain uses TRBV4-1 with TRBJ2-3; TRBD1 agrees at 9 bases. The CDR3 totals 18 residues. J gave up 4 bases and V 2 bases, and 13 bases lay outside the gene matches. Germline V gives CDR1 MGHRA, CDR2 YSYEKL. For the CDR3, the DNA is TGCGCCAGCAGCCAACTCGTCTGGGACAGGGAAGGGGCAGATACGCAGTATTTT. Translating gives CASSQLVWDREGADTQYF.

This sequence joins TRBV4-2 and TRBJ2-3; unclear D gene. Germline V lookup: CDR1 LGHNA, CDR2 YNFKEQ. The V end lost 4 bases, the J end lost 2 bases, and 10 bases lay between the germline ends. CDR3 length: 14 amino acids. The CDR3 bases are TGTGCCAGCAGCCCCGGATGGGACACAGATACGCAGTATTTT. It codes for CASSPGWDTDTQYF.

The chain combines TRBV7-9 with TRBJ2-2, with 8 bases identical to TRBD1. The CDR3 has 14 amino acids. Trimming at V came to 11 bases and at J to 3 bases, leaving 8 bases not matched to a gene. From germline, CDR1 is SEHNR and CDR2 FQNEAQ (reference sequence). The CDR3 region is CAEVGQGYTGELFF. DNA for the CDR3: TGTGCCGAAGTAGGACAGGGCTACACCGGGGAGCTGTTTTTT.

This clone has just one count. V is TRBV5-1 and J is TRBJ2-1; a weak D match, TRBD2 (6 bases). The germline V and J ends were trimmed by 0 bases and 3 bases, with 10 bases remaining between them. The CDR3 has 15 amino acids. Germline V lookup: CDR1 SGHRS, CDR2 YFSETQ. Here the CDR3 DNA reads TGCGCCAGCAGCTTGGAAGGGACTGGCTACAATGAGCAGTTCTTC. Translating it yields CASSLEGTGYNEQFF.

V gene TRBV28 combines with J gene TRBJ1-2; 8 bases line up with TRBD1. Looked up from germline, CDR1 is MDHEN and CDR2 is SYDVKM. The CDR3 runs 16 residues. Trimming cost V 5 bases and J 3 bases; bases outside gene matches: 11. CDR3 nucleotides: TGTGCCAGCAGTCAAATCCCAATGACAGGGGACTATGGCTACACCTTC. Amino acid sequence: CASSQIPMTGDYGYTF.

This chain links TRBV5-4 with TRBJ2-7; 11 nucleotides match TRBD2. The CDR3 extends over 16 amino acids. Germline loops: CDR1 SGHNT, CDR2 YYREEE (reference sequence). The junction had 7 bases not matched to a gene; V was cut back by 3 bases and J by 2 bases. CDR3 loop: CASSSMGTSGTYEQYF. The CDR3 nucleotides are TGTGCCAGCAGCTCAATGGGGACTAGCGGAACCTACGAGCAGTACTTC.

V gene TRBV9 combines with J gene TRBJ1-2; no clear D gene. The germline V gene has CDR1 SGDLS and CDR2 YYNGEE. The V and J ends lost 0 bases and 3 bases respectively, with 12 bases between them. CDR3 size: 15 residues. The CDR3 DNA reads TGTGCCAGCAGCGTAGCCGGGAGCAGCCACTATGGCTACACCTTC. Protein: CASSVAGSSHYGYTF.

This clone was detected only once. The V call is TRBV2, the J call TRBJ2-1, with D possibly matching TRBD2 (6 bases). Trimming shortened V by 6 bases and J by 5 bases, and 20 bases separated the two germline ends. This CDR3 region has 16 residues. Germline values: CDR1 SNHLY, CDR2 FYNNEI. This CDR3 is CASSPDRTMLDNEQFF. CDR3 nucleotides: TGTGCCAGCAGCCCCGATCGGACTATGTTGGACAATGAGCAGTTCTTC.

Here the CDR3 DNA reads TGTGCCAGCAGTGAAGTCGGGGGGTACACCGGGGAGCTGTTTTTT. This encodes CASSEVGGYTGELFF. The chain carries TRBV6-1 and TRBJ2-2; 7 bases are shared with TRBD2. The CDR3 contains 15 residues. J lost 3 bases, V lost 1 base, and 2 bases had no gene match. CDR1 and CDR2 from the germline V gene are MNHNS and SASEGT.

V and J are TRBV9 and TRBJ2-1; D tentatively reads TRBD1 or TRBD2 (5 bases each). V was clipped by 3 bases and J by 5 bases, with 30 bases between them. The CDR3 runs 20 residues. CDR1 and CDR2 from the germline V gene are SGDLS and YYNGEE. The CDR3 reads CASSEAPHRAGTPMDNEQFF. CDR3 coding DNA: TGTGCCAGCAGCGAGGCCCCTCACCGGGCCGGGACCCCCATGGACAATGAGCAGTTCTTC.

In its sample, this clone was seen once. The J gene is TRBJ1-2, the V gene TRBV9; 7 bases agree with TRBD1. CDR3 length equals 15 residues. From germline, CDR1 is SGDLS and CDR2 YYNGEE. V was clipped by 3 bases and J by 8 bases; unmatched bases: 13. The CDR3 region has the DNA TGTGCCAGCAGCGGAGAACAGGGGATAGTTGGGGGCTACACCTTC. Protein product: CASSGEQGIVGGYTF.